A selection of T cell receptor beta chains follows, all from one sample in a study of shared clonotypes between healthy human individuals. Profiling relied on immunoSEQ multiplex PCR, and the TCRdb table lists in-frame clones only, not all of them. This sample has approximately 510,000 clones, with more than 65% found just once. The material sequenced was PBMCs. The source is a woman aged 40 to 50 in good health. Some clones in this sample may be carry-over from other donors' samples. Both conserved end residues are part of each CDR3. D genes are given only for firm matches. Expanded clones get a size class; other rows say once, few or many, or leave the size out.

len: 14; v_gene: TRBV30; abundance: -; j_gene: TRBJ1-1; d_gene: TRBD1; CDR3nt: TGTGCCTGGAGGAATCAGGGGGCTGGGGGTGAAGCTTTCTTT; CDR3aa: CAWRNQGAGGEAFF
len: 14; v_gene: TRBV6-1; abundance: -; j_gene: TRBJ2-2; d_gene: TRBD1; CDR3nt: TGTGCCAGCAGGAAGACAGGGCGCACCGGGGAGCTGTTTTTT; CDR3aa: CASRKTGRTGELFF
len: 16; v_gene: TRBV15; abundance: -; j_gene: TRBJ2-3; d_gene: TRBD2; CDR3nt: TGTGCCACCGTACCCCGGTTTAGCGGGACCACAGATACGCAGTATTTT; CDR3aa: CATVPRFSGTTDTQYF
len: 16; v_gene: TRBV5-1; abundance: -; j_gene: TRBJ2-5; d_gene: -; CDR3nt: TGCGCCAGCAGCCCACTGGGCGGTACTAAGTGGGAGACCCAGTACTTC; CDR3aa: CASSPLGGTKWETQYF
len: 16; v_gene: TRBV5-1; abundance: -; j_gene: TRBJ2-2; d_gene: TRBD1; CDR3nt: TGCGCCAGCAGCTTGGGGGGACAGAGGAACACCGGGGAGCTGTTTTTT; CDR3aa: CASSLGGQRNTGELFF
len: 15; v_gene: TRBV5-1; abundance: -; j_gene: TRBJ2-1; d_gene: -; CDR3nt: TGCGCCAGCAGCTTGGTGTCTAGCGTAGACAATGAGCAGTTCTTC; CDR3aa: CASSLVSSVDNEQFF
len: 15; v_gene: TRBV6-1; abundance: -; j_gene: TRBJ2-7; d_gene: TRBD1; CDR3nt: TGTGCCAGCAGGCAGAGGGCAGGGGGCGCGGCCGAGCAGTACTTC; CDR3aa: CASRQRAGGAAEQYF
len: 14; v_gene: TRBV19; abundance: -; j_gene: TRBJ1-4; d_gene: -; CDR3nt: TGTGCCAGTAGTACCGGGGAACCGTATGAAAAACTGTTTTTT; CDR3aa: CASSTGEPYEKLFF
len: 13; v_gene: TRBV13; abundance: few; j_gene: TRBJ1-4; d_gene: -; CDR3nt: TGTGCCAGCAGCTTAATGGGTTATGAAAAACTGTTTTTT; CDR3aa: CASSLMGYEKLFF
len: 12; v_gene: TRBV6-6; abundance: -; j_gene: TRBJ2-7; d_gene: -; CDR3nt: TGTGCCAGCAGTTACTGGCCCTACGAGCAGTACTTC; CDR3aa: CASSYWPYEQYF
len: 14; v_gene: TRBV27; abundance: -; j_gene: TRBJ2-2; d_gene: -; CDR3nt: TGTGCCAGCAGTTTAACTTTTCCTTTGGGGGAGCTGTTTTTT; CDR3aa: CASSLTFPLGELFF
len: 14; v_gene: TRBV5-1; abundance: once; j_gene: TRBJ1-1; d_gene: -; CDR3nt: TGCGCCAGCAGCCCCGCAAGGGGGAACACTGAAGCTTTCTTT; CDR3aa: CASSPARGNTEAFF
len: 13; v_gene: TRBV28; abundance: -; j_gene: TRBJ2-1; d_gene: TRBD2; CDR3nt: TGTGCCAGCCTAGCGGGAGGGTTAAATGAGCAGTTCTTC; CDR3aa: CASLAGGLNEQFF
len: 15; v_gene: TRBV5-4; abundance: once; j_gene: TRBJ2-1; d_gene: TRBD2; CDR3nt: TGTGCCAGCAGCTTGGTTGGGGGGGGTGGCAATGAGCAGTTCTTC; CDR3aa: CASSLVGGGGNEQFF
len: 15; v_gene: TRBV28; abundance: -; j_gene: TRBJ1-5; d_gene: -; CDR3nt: TGTGCCAGCAGTCCGCCGGGTGGGAGCAATCAGCCCCAGCATTTT; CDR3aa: CASSPPGGSNQPQHF
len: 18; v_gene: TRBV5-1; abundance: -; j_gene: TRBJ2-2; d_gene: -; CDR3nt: TGCGCCAGCAGCTTGGCTCCTAGACCCCTTCAGAGCACCGGGGAGCTGTTTTTT; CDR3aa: CASSLAPRPLQSTGELFF
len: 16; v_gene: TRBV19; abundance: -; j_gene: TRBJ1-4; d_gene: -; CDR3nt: TGTGCCAGTAGTACGTCAAAGGGGGGAGCTAATGAAAAACTGTTTTTT; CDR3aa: CASSTSKGGANEKLFF
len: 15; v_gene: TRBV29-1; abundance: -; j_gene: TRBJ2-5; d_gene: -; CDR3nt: TGCAGCGTTGATGGCATACTCCCCAATCAAGAGACCCAGTACTTC; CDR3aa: CSVDGILPNQETQYF
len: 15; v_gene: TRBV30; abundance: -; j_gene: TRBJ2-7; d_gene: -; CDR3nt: TGTGCCTGGAGTGTACTCGGTCTGGCTCGCTACGAGCAGTACTTC; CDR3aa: CAWSVLGLARYEQYF
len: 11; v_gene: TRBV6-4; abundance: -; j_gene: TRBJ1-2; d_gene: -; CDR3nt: TGTGCCAGCAGTGACAGGGGTCTCTACACCTTC; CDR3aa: CASSDRGLYTF
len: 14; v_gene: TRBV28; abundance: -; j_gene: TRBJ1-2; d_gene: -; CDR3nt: TGTGCCAGCAGTCTAGTTTCAGGGCACTATGGCTACACCTTC; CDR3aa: CASSLVSGHYGYTF
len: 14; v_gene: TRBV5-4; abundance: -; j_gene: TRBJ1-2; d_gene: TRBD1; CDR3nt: TGTGCCAGCAGGGGGGACAGGGGCCACTATGGCTACACCTTC; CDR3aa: CASRGDRGHYGYTF
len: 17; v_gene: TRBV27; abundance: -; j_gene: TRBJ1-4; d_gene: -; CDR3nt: TGTGCCAGCAGCCGCCGGACGGCCACGGCCAGGGATGAAAAACTGTTTTTT; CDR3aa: CASSRRTATARDEKLFF
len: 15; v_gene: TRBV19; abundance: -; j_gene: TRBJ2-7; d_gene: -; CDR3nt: TGTGCCAGTAGTATGGGGCCAGGGGATATCCACGAGCAGTACTTC; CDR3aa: CASSMGPGDIHEQYF
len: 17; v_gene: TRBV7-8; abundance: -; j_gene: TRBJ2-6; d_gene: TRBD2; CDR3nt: TGTGCCAGCAGCAAACTACGGGGGGGAGACGGGGCCAACGTCCTGACTTTC; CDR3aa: CASSKLRGGDGANVLTF
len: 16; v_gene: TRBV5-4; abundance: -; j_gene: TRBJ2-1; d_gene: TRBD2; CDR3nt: TGTGCCAGCAGCTCCGGCGGGACTAGCGGGATTTATGAGCAGTTCTTC; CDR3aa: CASSSGGTSGIYEQFF
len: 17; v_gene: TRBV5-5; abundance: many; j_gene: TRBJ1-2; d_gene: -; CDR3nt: TGTGCCAGCAGCTTCGTCTACGGGACCAAAGGGAACTATGGCTACACCTTC; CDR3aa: CASSFVYGTKGNYGYTF
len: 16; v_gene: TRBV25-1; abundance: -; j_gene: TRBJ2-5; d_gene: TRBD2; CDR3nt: TGTGCCAGCAGTGAGAGACTAGCGGGAGTGACAGAGACCCAGTACTTC; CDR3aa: CASSERLAGVTETQYF
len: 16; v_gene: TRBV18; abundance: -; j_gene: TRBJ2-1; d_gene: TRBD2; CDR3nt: TGTGCCAGCTCGCCGGGACTAGCGGGAGGTAACAATGAGCAGTTCTTC; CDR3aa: CASSPGLAGGNNEQFF
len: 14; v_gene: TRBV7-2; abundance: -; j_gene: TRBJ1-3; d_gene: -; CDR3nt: TGTGCCAGCAGCACTACACGGTCTGTAAACACCATATATTTT; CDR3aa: CASSTTRSVNTIYF
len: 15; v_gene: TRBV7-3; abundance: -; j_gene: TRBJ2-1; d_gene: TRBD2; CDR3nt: TGTGCCAGCAGCGCCGGACTAGCGGGAGTAGAGGAGCAGTTCTTC; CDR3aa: CASSAGLAGVEEQFF
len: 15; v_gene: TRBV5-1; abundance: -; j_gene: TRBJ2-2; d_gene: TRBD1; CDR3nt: TGCGCCAGCAGTTTGACAGGGGAGAGCACCGGGGAGCTGTTTTTT; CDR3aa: CASSLTGESTGELFF
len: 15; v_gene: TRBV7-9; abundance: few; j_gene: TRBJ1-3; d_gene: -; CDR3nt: TGTGCCAGCAGCCCCGTCCGGCAGGATGGAAACACCATATATTTT; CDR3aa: CASSPVRQDGNTIYF
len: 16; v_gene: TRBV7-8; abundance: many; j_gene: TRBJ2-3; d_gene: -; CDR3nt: TGTGCCAGCAGCTCCTGGGGCCTGTTTAGCACAGATACGCAGTATTTT; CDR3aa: CASSSWGLFSTDTQYF
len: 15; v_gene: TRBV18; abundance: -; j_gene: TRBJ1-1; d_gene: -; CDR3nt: TGTGCCAGCTCACCATGGGGCGAGATGAACACTGAAGCTTTCTTT; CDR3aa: CASSPWGEMNTEAFF
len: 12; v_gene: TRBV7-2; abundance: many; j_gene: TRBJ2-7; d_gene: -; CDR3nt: TGTGCCAGCAGCTTAAGGCCCTACGAGCAGTACTTC; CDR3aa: CASSLRPYEQYF
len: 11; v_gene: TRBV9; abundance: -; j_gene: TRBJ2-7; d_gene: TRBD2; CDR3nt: TGTGCCAGGAGACTAGCTTGCGAGCAGTACTTC; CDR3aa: CARRLACEQYF
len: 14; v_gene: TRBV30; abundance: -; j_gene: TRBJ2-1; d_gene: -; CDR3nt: TGTGCCGGAAGAACAGGGTACTCCTACAATGAGCAGTTCTTC; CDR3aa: CAGRTGYSYNEQFF
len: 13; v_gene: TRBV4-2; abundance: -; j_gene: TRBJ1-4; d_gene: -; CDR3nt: TGTGCCAGCCAGAGGGGAACTAATGAAAAACTGTTTTTT; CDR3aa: CASQRGTNEKLFF
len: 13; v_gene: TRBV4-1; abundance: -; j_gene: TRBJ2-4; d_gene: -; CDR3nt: TGCGCCAGCAGCCAAGAGGTCCTGGGGGGCCGAGACTTC; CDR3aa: CASSQEVLGGRDF